Listed below are T cell receptor beta chains from one sample, sequenced in a study of T-cell reconstitution after alpha-beta-depleted transplantation in children. Each CDR3 protein gets one entry after TCRdb re-called the PCR reads with MiXCR. The sample lists around 190,000 distinct CDR3 sequences, roughly 7% occurring once. The sample was PBMCs, taken before TCRalphabeta/CD19-depleted stem cell transplant. Source of these receptors: a boy aged 2 to 9 with acute lymphoblastic leukemia, due to receive a stem cell transplant. CDR3s leave out the opening cysteine and the closing phenylalanine or tryptophan.

V gene	CDR3 length	CDR3 protein
TRBV29-1	11	SVEEGGVDTQY
TRBV4-2	15	ASSQEAPGTGPSAQF
TRBV5-1	10	ASSDGAYEQY
TRBV5-1	13	ASSTVAGRYNIQY
TRBV7-2	10	ASSQRDSGYT
TRBV5-1	12	ASSPRERDYEQY
TRBV27	12	ASSHIRGGDEQY
TRBV5-1	13	ASSLGGVGYNEQF
TRBV20-1	13	SAPSSGSPYNEQF
TRBV29-1	8	SVEVVEAF
TRBV4-3	14	ASSRQTGTNYNEQF
TRBV9	14	ASSVGPGGTNEKLF
TRBV12-3/TRBV12-4	12	ASSLGQGAFEQY
TRBV6-1	13	ASSTGLSSTDTQY
TRBV7-2	11	ASSGPPWYEQY
TRBV7-8	14	ASSLARQVGANVLT
TRBV6-5	13	ASRTTSGPKETQY
TRBV10-3	12	AMGGTGLSSEQY
TRBV5-5	13	ASSLDRGLSYEQY
TRBV5-1	10	ASRTDNYGYT
TRBV4-3	13	ASSHSRGDNQPQH
TRBV2	12	ASSLLAGADTQY
TRBV6-2/TRBV6-3	13	ASSYRFSGQETQY
TRBV20-1	12	SARERETQNEQF
TRBV28	13	ASSTPLVMNTEAF
TRBV6-5	12	ASRGGAIGSEAF
TRBV12-3/TRBV12-4	11	ASSLDPNYGYT
TRBV9	12	ASTSPRDGNIQY
TRBV20-1	16	SARVRLAGGPRSGEQF
TRBV6-5	14	ASSYLTGGATYGYT
TRBV29-1	11	SVWGSDRTEAF